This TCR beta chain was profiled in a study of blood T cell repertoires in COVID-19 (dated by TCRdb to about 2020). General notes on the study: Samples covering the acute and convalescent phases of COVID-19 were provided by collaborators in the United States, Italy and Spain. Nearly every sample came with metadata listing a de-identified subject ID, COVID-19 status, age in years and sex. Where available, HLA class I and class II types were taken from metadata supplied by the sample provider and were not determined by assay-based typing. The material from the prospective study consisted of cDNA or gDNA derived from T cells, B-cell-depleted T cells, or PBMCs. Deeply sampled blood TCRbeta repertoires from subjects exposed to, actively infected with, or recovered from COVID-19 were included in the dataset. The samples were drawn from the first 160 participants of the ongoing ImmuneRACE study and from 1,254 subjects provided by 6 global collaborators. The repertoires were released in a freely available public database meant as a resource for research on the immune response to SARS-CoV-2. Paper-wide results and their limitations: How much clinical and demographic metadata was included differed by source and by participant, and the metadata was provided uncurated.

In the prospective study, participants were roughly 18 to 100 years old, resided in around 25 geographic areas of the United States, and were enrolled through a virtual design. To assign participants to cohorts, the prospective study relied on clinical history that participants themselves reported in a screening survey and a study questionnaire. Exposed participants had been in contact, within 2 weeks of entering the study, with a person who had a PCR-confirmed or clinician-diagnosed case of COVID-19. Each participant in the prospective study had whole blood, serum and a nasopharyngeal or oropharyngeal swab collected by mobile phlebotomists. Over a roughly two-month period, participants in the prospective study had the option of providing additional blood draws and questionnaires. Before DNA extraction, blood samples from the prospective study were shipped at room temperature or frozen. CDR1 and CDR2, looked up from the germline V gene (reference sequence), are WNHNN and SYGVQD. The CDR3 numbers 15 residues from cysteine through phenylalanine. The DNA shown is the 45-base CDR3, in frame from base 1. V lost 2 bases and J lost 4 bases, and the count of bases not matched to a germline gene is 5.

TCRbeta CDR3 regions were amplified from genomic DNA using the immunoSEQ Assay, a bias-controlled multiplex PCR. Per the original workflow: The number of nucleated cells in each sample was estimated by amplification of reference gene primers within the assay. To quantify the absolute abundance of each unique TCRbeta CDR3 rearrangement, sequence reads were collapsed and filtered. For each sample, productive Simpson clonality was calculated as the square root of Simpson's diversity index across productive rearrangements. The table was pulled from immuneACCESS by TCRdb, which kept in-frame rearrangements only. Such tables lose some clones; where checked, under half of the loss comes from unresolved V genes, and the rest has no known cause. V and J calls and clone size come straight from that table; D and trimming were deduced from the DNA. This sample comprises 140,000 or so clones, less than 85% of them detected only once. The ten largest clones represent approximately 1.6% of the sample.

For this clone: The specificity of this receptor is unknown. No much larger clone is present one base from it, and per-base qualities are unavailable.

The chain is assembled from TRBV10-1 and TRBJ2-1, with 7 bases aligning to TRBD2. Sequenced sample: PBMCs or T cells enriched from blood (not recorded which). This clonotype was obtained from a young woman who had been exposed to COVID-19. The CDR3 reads CASSEGGVKYNEQFF. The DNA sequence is TGCGCCAGCAGTGAGGGGGGGGTGAAATACAATGAGCAGTTCTTC.